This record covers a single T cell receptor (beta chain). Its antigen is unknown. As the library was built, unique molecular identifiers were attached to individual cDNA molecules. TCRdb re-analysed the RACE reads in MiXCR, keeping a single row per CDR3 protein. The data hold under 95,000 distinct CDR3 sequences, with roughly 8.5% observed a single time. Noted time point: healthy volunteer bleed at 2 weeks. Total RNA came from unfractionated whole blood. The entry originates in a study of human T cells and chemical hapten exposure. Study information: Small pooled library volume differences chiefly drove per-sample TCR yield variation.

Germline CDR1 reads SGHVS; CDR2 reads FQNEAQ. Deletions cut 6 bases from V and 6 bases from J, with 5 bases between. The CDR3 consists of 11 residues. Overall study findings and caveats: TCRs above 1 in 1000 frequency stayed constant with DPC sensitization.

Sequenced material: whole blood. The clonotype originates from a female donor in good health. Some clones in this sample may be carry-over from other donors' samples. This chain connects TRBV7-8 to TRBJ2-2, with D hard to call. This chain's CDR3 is CASRSSGELFF. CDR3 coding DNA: TGTGCCAGCAGGTCCTCCGGGGAGCTGTTTTTT.